A selection of T cell receptor beta chains follows, all from one sample in a study of blood T cell repertoires in COVID-19. Repertoires were generated with immunoSEQ multiplex PCR, while TCRdb's copy carries only in-frame clones and drops some. The sample holds roughly 190,000 clones; roughly 91% are singletons and the top ten take around 5.8%. The sample consisted of peripheral blood. All receptors come from a man aged 40-49 years with active or convalescent COVID-19. The CDR3 runs from the conserved cysteine through the conserved F or W. Where a row states a size, it is once, few, many or the class of an expanded clone; other rows omit it.

V gene	J gene	clone size	CDR3 protein
TRBV28	TRBJ1-3	once	CASTINPGQGFSGNTIYF
TRBV19	TRBJ2-1	.	CASIRTGSYNEQFF
TRBV5-6	TRBJ1-1	.	CASSLRGPGDTEAFF
TRBV25-1	TRBJ2-6	.	CASSEVAGPYSGANVLTF
TRBV18	TRBJ2-7	.	CASSPLPGQGGNEQYF
TRBV3-1/TRBV3-2	TRBJ2-1	.	CASSPLTSGPYNEQFF
TRBV9	TRBJ2-3	.	CASSVARGQSTDTQYF
TRBV5-1	TRBJ2-3	.	CASSIYTGGTDTQYF
TRBV25-1	TRBJ1-6	.	CASTGQKLDNSPLHF
TRBV5-1	TRBJ1-1	.	CASSIRQESEAFF
TRBV5-1	TRBJ2-1	.	CASSLDVGYNEQFF
TRBV5-4	TRBJ2-7	.	CASSYSGQTYEQYF
TRBV19	TRBJ2-7	.	CASSIGLYYEQYF
TRBV5-1	TRBJ2-1	once	CASSQGTGLRNEQFF
TRBV28	TRBJ1-5	few	CASSLSEGLGGNQPQHF
TRBV12-3/TRBV12-4	TRBJ2-7	.	CASSRSSYEQYF
TRBV15	TRBJ1-4	once	CATSREKGGQGVIIHEKLFF
TRBV29-1	TRBJ2-1	.	CSVRTDSYNEQFF
TRBV2	TRBJ1-6	.	CASSDRRLGQGRNSPLHF
TRBV9	TRBJ2-5	.	CASSVAGHPQETQYF
TRBV27	TRBJ2-7	.	CASSLTPGEESSNYF
TRBV19	TRBJ1-1	.	CASSPIFAMNTEAFF
TRBV28	TRBJ1-2	once	CASSYGGSSYGYTF
TRBV2	TRBJ1-6	few	CASSGGSSYNSPLHF
TRBV7-2	TRBJ1-6	.	CASSLSGYNSPLHF
TRBV7-3	TRBJ2-2	.	CASSSSVSGQGMGTGELFF
TRBV4-1	TRBJ2-7	.	CASSQGIGANEQYF
TRBV3-1/TRBV3-2	TRBJ2-2	.	CASSQERTSGSGELFF